This passage covers 14 T cell receptor beta chains from one sample sequenced in a study of technical replicates of blood from several donors. This table comes from immunoSEQ multiplex PCR, and its TCRdb copy is limited to in-frame clones, with some not included. The data hold about 12,000 clones, with more than 85% observed a single time. Sequenced material: PBMCs. These receptors were obtained from a human donor in good health.

This clone was observed a few times. This chain joins TRBV5-1 and TRBJ2-3, with TRBD1 identical over 10 bases. The CDR3 length is 18 residues. With V trimmed by 4 bases and J by 0 bases, 11 bases remained unmatched. Germline values: CDR1 SGHRS, CDR2 YFSETQ. CDR3 nucleotide sequence: TGCGCCAGCAGCGCGAAGCCGACAGGGGGCGGGAGCACAGATACGCAGTATTTT. It specifies CASSAKPTGGGSTDTQYF.

V and J are TRBV4-1 and TRBJ2-1; the D gene is possibly TRBD1 (5 bases). CDR3 length: 13 amino acids. The germline V gene encodes CDR1 MGHRA and CDR2 YSYEKL. Trimming shortened V by 0 bases and J by 6 bases, and 6 bases separated the two germline ends. The CDR3 DNA sequence: TGCGCCAGCAGCCAAGATCAGGGCAATGAGCAGTTCTTC. Its protein product is CASSQDQGNEQFF.

The chain has TRBV5-1 and TRBJ2-3; 8 bases are a match to TRBD1. CDR1 and CDR2 (germline): SGHRS, YFSETQ. There are 16 residues in the CDR3. V lost 3 bases to trimming and J lost 2 bases; unmatched junction nucleotides: 8. This CDR3 is CASSSGQGGSTDTQYF. In DNA form, the CDR3 reads TGCGCCAGCAGCTCCGGACAGGGTGGGTCCACAGATACGCAGTATTTT.

The chain employs TRBV6-1 and TRBJ2-3, with 11 positions matching TRBD2. Germline V CDR1 and CDR2: MNHNS, SASEGT. V trimming: 4 bases; J trimming: 4 bases; junction bases outside the gene matches: 7. The CDR3 extends over 16 amino acids. CDR3 nucleotides: TGTGCCAGCAGTGCCACCTTTAGCGGGAGGGCAGATACGCAGTATTTT. Translated, it gives CASSATFSGRADTQYF.

The chain employs TRBV5-8 and TRBJ2-1, with TRBD1 identical over 7 bases. Losses at the gene ends were 0 bases for V and 8 bases for J; bases not matched to a gene: 5. CDR3 length: 14 amino acids. Per germline, CDR1 SGHTS and CDR2 YDEGEE. The CDR3 DNA is TGTGCCAGCAGCTTGGAGACAGGGCGGCATGAGCAGTTCTTC. Translated: CASSLETGRHEQFF. Drawing the rest from reference TRBV5-8 and TRBJ2-1, the complete variable domain is EAGVTQSPTHLIKTRGQQATLRCSPISGHTSVYWYQQALGLGLQFLLWYDEGEERNRGNFPPRFSGRQFPNYSSELNVNALELEDSALYLCASSLETGRHEQFFGPGTRLTVL.

V gene TRBV9 combines with J gene TRBJ1-1, with unresolved D. This CDR3 region has 12 residues. In germline, CDR1 is SGDLS, CDR2 YYNGEE. V was shortened by 2 bases and J by 0 bases, with 2 bases between the two germline ends. In DNA form, the CDR3 reads TGTGCCAGCAGCGTTATGAACACTGAAGCTTTCTTT. Its protein is CASSVMNTEAFF.

This chain links TRBV7-8 with TRBJ2-1; D is undetermined. This CDR3 comprises 13 residues. V was trimmed by 0 bases and J by 6 bases, leaving 6 bases between them. The germline CDR1 and CDR2 sequences are SGHVS and FQNEAQ. The DNA for the CDR3 is TGTGCCAGCAGCTTAGCAGTCAGCAATGAGCAGTTCTTC. Its protein product is CASSLAVSNEQFF.

CDR3 sequence reads: CASGQESGANVLTF. DNA for the CDR3: TGTGCCAGCGGACAGGAATCTGGGGCCAACGTCCTGACTTTC. The chain carries TRBV2 and TRBJ2-6; 7 bases fit TRBD1. V shed 8 bases and J 1 base; nucleotides not matched to a gene: 2. Germline V lookup: CDR1 SNHLY, CDR2 FYNNEI. This CDR3 comprises 14 residues.

This sequence joins TRBV11-3 and TRBJ2-5, with 7 positions matching TRBD2. There are 15 residues in the CDR3. With V trimmed by 5 bases and J by 1 base, 7 bases remained unmatched. The germline gives CDR1 SGHNT, CDR2 YENEEA. CDR3 sequence reads: CASSLGGGLQETQYF. The CDR3 bases are TGTGCCAGCAGCCTAGGCGGGGGTCTCCAAGAGACCCAGTACTTC.

This chain joins TRBV4-1 and TRBJ1-1, with D possibly being TRBD1 (6 bases). Per the germline V gene, CDR1 is MGHRA and CDR2 is YSYEKL. The CDR3 extends over 20 amino acids. V was pared by 4 bases and J by 1 base, with 28 bases between. CDR3 coding DNA: TGCGCCAGCAGCCCGACCCTACCTGGACAGCCAGTTAGAAGGAACACTGAAGCTTTCTTT. It codes for CASSPTLPGQPVRRNTEAFF.

The rearrangement links TRBV27 to TRBJ2-6, with D hard to call. There are 12 residues in the CDR3. Per germline, CDR1 MNHEY and CDR2 SMNVEV (reference sequence). The V gene lost 10 bases and the J gene lost 5 bases, with 9 bases spanning the gap. The CDR3 DNA reads TGTGCCATCACCGGTTGGGCCAACGTCCTGACTTTC. Its protein is CAITGWANVLTF.

This clone showed up just once. V and J are TRBV21-1 and TRBJ2-7; the D call TRBD1 from the table was never checked on the DNA. TRBV21-1 is given as a pseudogene. CDR3 length equals 15 residues. The CDR3 loop reads CASSKDVQGDDEQYF. CDR3 in DNA: TGTGCCAGCAGCAAAGACGTACAGGGAGACGACGAGCAGTACTTC.

V and J are TRBV11-3 and TRBJ2-7, with 9 bases matching TRBD1. Germline V gives CDR1 SGHNT, CDR2 YENEEA. The V and J ends lost 5 bases and 5 bases, in that order; junction bases with no gene match: 10. The CDR3 totals 15 residues. CDR3 loop: CASSLSRDRDNEQYF. The CDR3 nucleotides read TGTGCCAGCAGCCTTAGCCGGGACAGGGACAACGAGCAGTACTTC. Full variable domain (outside the CDR3, taken from reference TRBV11-3 and TRBJ2-7): EAGVVQSPRYKIIEKKQPVAFWCNPISGHNTLYWYLQNLGQGPELLIRYENEEAVDDSQLPKDRFSAERLKGVDSTLKIQPAELGDSAVYLCASSLSRDRDNEQYFGPGTRLTVT.

CDR3 sequence (DNA): TGTGCAAGTCGCCCCGGGACTAGCGGGAGGGCCGAGGCCAAAAACATTCAGTACTTC. It yields the protein CASRPGTSGRAEAKNIQYF. The rearrangement uses TRBV12-2 and TRBJ2-4; the table's D call of TRBD2 was not tested on the DNA. TRBV12-2 is a recognized pseudogene. The CDR3 runs to 19 residues.